These T cell receptor beta chains were read from a single sample in a study of CD8 T cells in Susac syndrome. Each CDR3 protein is one row after TCRdb ran MiXCR on the immunoSEQ multiplex PCR reads. This table has hundreds of thousands of distinct CDR3 sequences, 93% appearing once. Sequences were obtained from CD4+ T cells from PBMCs. The source of these receptors is a human donor with multiple sclerosis. Both conserved end residues are part of each CDR3. The D gene is left open where the match is weak. Expanded clones are given a class, and other clones once, few, many or no size at all.

D: NA; J: TRBJ2-2; V: TRBV6-5; size: NA; CDR3: CASRGVGVDTGELFF; DNA: TGTGCCAGCAGGGGAGTGGGGGTGGACACCGGGGAGCTGTTTTTT
D: NA; J: TRBJ2-2; V: TRBV5-1; size: NA; CDR3: CASSQPGSAGELFF; DNA: TGCGCCAGCAGTCAGCCGGGCAGCGCCGGGGAGCTGTTTTTT
D: NA; J: TRBJ2-7; V: TRBV25-1; size: NA; CDR3: CASSGSGYEQYF; DNA: TGTGCCAGCAGTGGGTCCGGGTACGAGCAGTACTTC
D: NA; J: TRBJ1-2; V: TRBV9; size: NA; CDR3: CASERVRRRGKLNYGYTF; DNA: TGTGCCAGCGAGAGGGTAAGGAGGCGCGGCAAACTTAACTATGGCTACACCTTC
D: NA; J: TRBJ2-3; V: TRBV12-3/TRBV12-4; size: NA; CDR3: CASSLARGSGVKTDTQYF; DNA: TGTGCCAGCAGTTTGGCCAGGGGGTCGGGGGTAAAAACAGATACGCAGTATTTT
D: NA; J: TRBJ2-2; V: TRBV12-3/TRBV12-4; size: NA; CDR3: CASSLQVPNTGELFF; DNA: TGTGCCAGCAGTTTACAGGTCCCGAACACCGGGGAGCTGTTTTTT
D: NA; J: TRBJ1-2; V: TRBV20-1; size: once; CDR3: CSASLMGAADGYTF; DNA: TGCAGTGCTAGTCTAATGGGGGCAGCAGATGGCTACACCTTC
D: TRBD1; J: TRBJ2-5; V: TRBV11-2; size: once; CDR3: CASRRPGQGNGTQYF; DNA: TGTGCCAGCAGACGACCCGGACAGGGCAACGGGACCCAGTACTTC
D: TRBD2; J: TRBJ2-5; V: TRBV5-4; size: NA; CDR3: CASSGGTSGFGETQYF; DNA: TGTGCCAGCAGCGGCGGGACTAGCGGATTCGGGGAGACCCAGTACTTC
D: TRBD2; J: TRBJ2-7; V: TRBV5-1; size: NA; CDR3: CASSVSGGEYEQYF; DNA: TGCGCCAGCAGCGTTAGCGGGGGGGAATACGAGCAGTACTTC
D: NA; J: TRBJ2-5; V: TRBV9; size: NA; CDR3: CASSVGAGSSGETQYF; DNA: TGTGCCAGCAGCGTAGGGGCAGGGTCGTCTGGGGAGACCCAGTACTTC
D: NA; J: TRBJ1-1; V: TRBV12-3/TRBV12-4; size: NA; CDR3: CASSLAVGGEAFF; DNA: TGTGCCAGCAGTTTAGCGGTGGGGGGAGAAGCTTTCTTT
D: NA; J: TRBJ2-7; V: TRBV18; size: NA; CDR3: CASSPPQGRGPYEQYF; DNA: TGTGCCAGCTCACCACCCCAGGGGAGGGGCCCCTACGAGCAGTACTTC